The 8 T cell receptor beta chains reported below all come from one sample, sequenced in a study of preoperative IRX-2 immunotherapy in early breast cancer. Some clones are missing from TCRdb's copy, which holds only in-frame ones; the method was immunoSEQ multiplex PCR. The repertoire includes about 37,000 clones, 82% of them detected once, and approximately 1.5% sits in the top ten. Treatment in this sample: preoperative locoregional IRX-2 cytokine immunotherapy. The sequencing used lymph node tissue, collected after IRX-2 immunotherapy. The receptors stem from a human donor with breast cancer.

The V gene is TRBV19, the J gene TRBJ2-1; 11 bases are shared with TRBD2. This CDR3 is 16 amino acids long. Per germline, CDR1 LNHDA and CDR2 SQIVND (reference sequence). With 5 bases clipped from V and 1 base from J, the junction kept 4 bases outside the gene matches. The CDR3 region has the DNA TGTGCCAGTAGTGGTCTAGCGGGGGGTTCCTACAATGAGCAGTTCTTC. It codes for CASSGLAGGSYNEQFF.

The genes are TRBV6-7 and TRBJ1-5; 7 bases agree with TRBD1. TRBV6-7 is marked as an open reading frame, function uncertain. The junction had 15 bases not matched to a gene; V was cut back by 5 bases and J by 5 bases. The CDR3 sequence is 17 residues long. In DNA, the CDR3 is TGTGCCAGCAGTAAGGGTTCGACAGGGTATATCGATCAGCCCCAGCATTTT. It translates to CASSKGSTGYIDQPQHF.

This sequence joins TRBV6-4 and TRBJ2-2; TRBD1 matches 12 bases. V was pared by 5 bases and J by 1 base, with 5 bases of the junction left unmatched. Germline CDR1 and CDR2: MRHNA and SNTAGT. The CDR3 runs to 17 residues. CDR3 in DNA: TGTGCCAGCAGTACGGGACAGGGGGCGGTGAACACCGGGGAGCTGTTTTTT. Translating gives CASSTGQGAVNTGELFF.

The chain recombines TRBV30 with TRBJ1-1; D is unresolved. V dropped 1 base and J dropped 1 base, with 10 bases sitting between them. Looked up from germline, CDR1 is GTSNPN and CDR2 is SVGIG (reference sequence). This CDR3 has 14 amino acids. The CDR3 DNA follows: TGTGCCTGGAGTGCACAGACTCCGAACACTGAAGCTTTCTTT. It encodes CAWSAQTPNTEAFF. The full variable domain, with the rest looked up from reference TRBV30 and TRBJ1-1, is SQTIHQWPATLVQPVGSPLSLECTVEGTSNPNLYWYRQAAGRGLQLLFYSVGIGQISSEVPQNLSASRPQDRQFILSSKKLLLSDSGFYLCAWSAQTPNTEAFFGQGTRLTVV.

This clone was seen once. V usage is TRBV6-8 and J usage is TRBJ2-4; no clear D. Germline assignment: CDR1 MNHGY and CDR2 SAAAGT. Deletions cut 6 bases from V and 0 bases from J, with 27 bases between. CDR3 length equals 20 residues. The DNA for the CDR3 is TGTGCCAGCAGCCCAGCACGACCTTATAAGGGTCCTTTAGCCAAAAACATTCAGTACTTC. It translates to CASSPARPYKGPLAKNIQYF.

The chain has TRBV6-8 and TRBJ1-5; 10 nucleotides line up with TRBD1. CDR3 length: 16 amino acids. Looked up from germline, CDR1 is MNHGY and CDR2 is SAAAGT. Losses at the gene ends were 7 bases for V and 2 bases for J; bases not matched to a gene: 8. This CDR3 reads CASTGAGTGGNQPQHF. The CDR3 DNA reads TGTGCCAGCACCGGCGCAGGGACAGGGGGCAATCAGCCCCAGCATTTT.

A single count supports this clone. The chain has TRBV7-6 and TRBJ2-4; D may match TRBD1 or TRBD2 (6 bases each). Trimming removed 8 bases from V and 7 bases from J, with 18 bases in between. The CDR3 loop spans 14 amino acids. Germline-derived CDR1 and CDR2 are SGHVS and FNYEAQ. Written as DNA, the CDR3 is TGTGCCAGCCTGGAGGGGGGCCGAGGGAACATTCAGTACTTC. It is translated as CASLEGGRGNIQYF.

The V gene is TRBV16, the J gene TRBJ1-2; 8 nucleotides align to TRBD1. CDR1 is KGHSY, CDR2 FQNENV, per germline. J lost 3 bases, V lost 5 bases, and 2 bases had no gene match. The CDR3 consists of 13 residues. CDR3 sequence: CASSEDRDYGYTF. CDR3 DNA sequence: TGTGCCAGCAGCGAGGACAGGGACTATGGCTACACCTTC.